The clone carrying this T cell receptor beta chain was seen a single time. The sample comes from a study of identifying expanded T cells in peripheral blood. Repertoires were generated with immunoSEQ multiplex PCR, while TCRdb's copy carries only in-frame clones and drops some. The sample holds 75,000 to 95,000 clones, about 90% seen once. Germline V gene sequence: CDR1 MNHEY, CDR2 SVGAGI. V lost 5 bases and J 7 bases, leaving 12 bases between the germline ends. The CDR3 consists of 13 residues. This sequence joins TRBV6-5 and TRBJ1-5, with D perhaps TRBD1 (5 bases). Material for sequencing was blood. The sequence came from a person aged 18 to 75 in good health. Here the CDR3 reads CASSPPGRQPQHF. The CDR3 DNA follows: TGTGCCAGCAGTCCCCCAGGGCGACAGCCCCAGCATTTT.